This T cell receptor (beta chain) was found in a study of blood T cell repertoires in COVID-19. Study summary: Acute and convalescent COVID-19 samples came from the United States, Italy and Spain. PBMCs, B-cell-depleted T cells, or T cells were the source of the cDNA or gDNA that made up the material.

Data came from immunoSEQ multiplex PCR; TCRdb stores just in-frame clones and leaves some out. This table has 15,000 to 20,000 clones, about nine tenths appearing once. Per the germline V gene, CDR1 is MGHRA and CDR2 is YSYEKL. CDR3 length: 17 residues. Trimming cost V 2 bases and J 3 bases; bases outside gene matches: 13. Specimen: peripheral blood. This chain connects TRBV4-1 to TRBJ2-7; TRBD2 aligns across 7 bases. The clonotype originates from a man over 45 with active COVID-19. The DNA of the CDR3 is TGCGCCAGCAGCCAACGTCCAGCGGGGAATGGGGGCTACGAGCAGTACTTC. It yields the protein CASSQRPAGNGGYEQYF.